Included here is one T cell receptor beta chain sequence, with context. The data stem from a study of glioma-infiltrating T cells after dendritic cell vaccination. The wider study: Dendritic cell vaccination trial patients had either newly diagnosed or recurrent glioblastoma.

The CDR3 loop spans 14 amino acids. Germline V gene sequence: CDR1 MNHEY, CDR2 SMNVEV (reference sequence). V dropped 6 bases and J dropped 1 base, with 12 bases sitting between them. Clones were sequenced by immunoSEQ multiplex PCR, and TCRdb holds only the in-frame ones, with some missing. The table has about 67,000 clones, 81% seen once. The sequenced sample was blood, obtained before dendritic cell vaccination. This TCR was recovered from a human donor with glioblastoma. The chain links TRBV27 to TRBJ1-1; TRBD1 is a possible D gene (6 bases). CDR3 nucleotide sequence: TGTGCCAGCAGGAAAGGACAGCAGAACACTGAAGCTTTCTTT. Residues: CASRKGQQNTEAFF.